A single sample is the source of the 9 T cell receptor beta chains below, sequenced in a study of cytomegalovirus exposure and HLA in healthy donors. PCR amplification relied on 60 Vbeta primers (plus 13 Jbeta primers). The assay was immunoSEQ multiplex PCR, and TCRdb's table has in-frame clones only and misses some. The table records 150,000 or so clones, around 80% of them present only once. Sequencing used PBMCs. The receptors originated from a woman aged 40 to 55 in good health and CMV-seronegative.

This sequence joins TRBV7-9 and TRBJ2-7; D unclear. Germline CDR1 reads SEHNR; CDR2 reads FQNEAQ (reference sequence). CDR3 length: 15 residues. Trimming left V 1 base short and J 2 bases short, with 12 bases between. Here the CDR3 DNA reads TGTGCCAGCAGCTTAGAATCTGGGCACCCCTACGAGCAGTACTTC. Protein: CASSLESGHPYEQYF.

The chain couples TRBV5-1 to TRBJ2-1; 7 bases map to TRBD1. The CDR3 loop spans 15 amino acids. Trimming removed 0 bases from V and 5 bases from J; junction bases left unmatched: 5. Germline lookup yields CDR1 SGHRS and CDR2 YFSETQ. The CDR3, as DNA: TGCGCCAGCAGCTTGGTATTAACAGGGGACAATGAGCAGTTCTTC. Translation: CASSLVLTGDNEQFF.

This clone showed up just once. The same CDR3 arises from other DNA sequences in this sample as well. This chain links TRBV5-4 with TRBJ1-4; 9 bases align to TRBD1. CDR1 is SGHNT, CDR2 YYREEE, per germline (reference sequence). Trimming removed 5 bases from V and 6 bases from J; junction bases left unmatched: 5. This CDR3 comprises 14 residues. In DNA, the CDR3 is TGTGCCAGCAGGTCACAGGGGGCGGATGAAAAACTGTTTTTT. Translated, it gives CASRSQGADEKLFF.

V and J are TRBV27 and TRBJ1-4; D unresolved. V was clipped by 5 bases and J by 0 bases, with 16 bases between them. The CDR3 spans 17 residues. Germline V lookup: CDR1 MNHEY, CDR2 SMNVEV (reference sequence). CDR3 DNA: TGTGCCAGCAGTCCCATGGCAGGCTTCGCAACTAATGAAAAACTGTTTTTT. Amino acids: CASSPMAGFATNEKLFF.

This CDR3 is CASNQWGVLNQPQHF. CDR3 sequence (DNA): TGTGCCAGTAACCAATGGGGGGTGCTGAATCAGCCCCAGCATTTT. This chain uses TRBV19 with TRBJ1-5; TRBD1 might be the D (5 bases). The CDR3 sequence is 15 residues long. The germline gives CDR1 LNHDA, CDR2 SQIVND (reference sequence). Trimming stripped 7 bases from V and 4 bases from J, with 17 bases between.

This sequence joins TRBV4-3 and TRBJ1-2; 7 nucleotides agree with TRBD1. Germline-derived CDR1 and CDR2 are LGHNA and YSLEER. V shed 0 bases and J 6 bases; nucleotides not matched to a gene: 10. This CDR3 has 16 residues. The CDR3 is CASSQEAQGVGDGYTF. The DNA of the CDR3 is TGCGCCAGCAGCCAAGAGGCGCAGGGGGTCGGTGATGGCTACACCTTC.

The CDR3 DNA sequence: TGTGCCAGCAGCCGCGACGGCCCAAACAGGGGCGGCTACACCTTC. Protein product: CASSRDGPNRGGYTF. The chain uses TRBV7-2 and TRBJ1-2, with 7 nucleotides matching TRBD1. Germline assignment: CDR1 SGHTA and CDR2 FQGNSA. V lost 5 bases to trimming and J lost 8 bases; unmatched junction nucleotides: 14. This CDR3 region has 15 residues.

CDR3 DNA sequence: TGTGCCAGCATCCGACAGGGGGCATTCTACGAGCAGTACTTC. It yields the protein CASIRQGAFYEQYF. J is TRBJ2-7 and V is TRBV11-2; TRBD1 agrees at 10 bases. CDR1 SGHAT and CDR2 FQNNGV come from the germline V gene. The V and J ends lost 7 bases and 3 bases, in that order; junction bases with no gene match: 6. The CDR3 spans 14 residues.

This clone was observed a single time. CDR3 sequence (DNA): TGTGCCAGCGCCGGACAGGGGGCGCAGTATTTT. Encoded protein: CASAGQGAQYF. The chain carries TRBV21-1 and TRBJ2-3; the D segment call TRBD1 is taken from the table without a DNA check. TRBV21-1 has pseudogene status. The CDR3 runs 11 residues.